The clone carrying this T cell receptor beta chain was seen only a few times. Its specificity is not known. This record comes from a study of cytomegalovirus exposure and HLA in healthy donors. Study results and limitations: A prior analysis recorded that most TCR beta V segments were productive about 87% or about 30% of the time.

PCR used 60 Vbeta primers and 13 Jbeta primers. The method was immunoSEQ multiplex PCR; TCRdb's version includes in-frame clones alone and lacks a portion of them. The data contain around 80,000 clones, about 9.4% of them singletons. Sequenced input: PBMCs. The sequence was obtained from a man in his fifties or sixties in good health and CMV-seropositive.

CDR3 region: CASSDGDRGATDTQYF. The DNA of the CDR3 is TGTGCCAGCAGCGACGGGGACAGGGGGGCCACAGATACGCAGTATTTT. This chain joins TRBV28 and TRBJ2-3; 11 bases are shared with TRBD1. With V trimmed by 6 bases and J by 2 bases, 7 bases remained unmatched. CDR3 size: 16 residues. Germline V gene lookup returns CDR1 MDHEN and CDR2 SYDVKM.